One T cell receptor (beta chain) is described in this entry. Its matching antigen is unknown. Generated by immunoSEQ multiplex PCR, the TCRdb table keeps only in-frame clones and is missing some. This sample has approximately 30,000 clones, with roughly 96% found just once. This sample is part of a study of regulatory and conventional T cells in RAG deficiency. Study-wide results and limits: RAG-deficient patients showed markedly lower Shannon entropy and higher Simpson indices than control T-cell subsets. In Omenn syndrome, Treg and Tconv repertoires overlapped >75%. Treg unique TCR beta sequences were 80 to 100-fold fewer in Omenn syndrome and CID/AS patients than controls. In Omenn syndrome, sorted "Tregs" may be peripherally activated cells.

The sorted conventional CD4+ T cells were CD25-low and CD127-high, with genomic DNA sequenced. Per germline, CDR1 SGHRS and CDR2 YFSETQ. CDR3 length: 14 amino acids. Unmatched junction bases numbered 7, after V lost 4 bases and J lost 4 bases. These sequences were also reported in another study, on regulatory T cells. That source notes: The PCR used 52 TRBV and 13 TRBJ primers.

The sequence was obtained from a human donor in good health. The V and J genes are TRBV5-1 and TRBJ1-2; 7 bases map to TRBD1. The sequencing sample was made of CD25- CD4+ T cells sorted from blood. The CDR3 nucleotides read TGCGCCAGCAGCCCCCGACAGGGAGCCTATGGCTACACCTTC. Translating it yields CASSPRQGAYGYTF.